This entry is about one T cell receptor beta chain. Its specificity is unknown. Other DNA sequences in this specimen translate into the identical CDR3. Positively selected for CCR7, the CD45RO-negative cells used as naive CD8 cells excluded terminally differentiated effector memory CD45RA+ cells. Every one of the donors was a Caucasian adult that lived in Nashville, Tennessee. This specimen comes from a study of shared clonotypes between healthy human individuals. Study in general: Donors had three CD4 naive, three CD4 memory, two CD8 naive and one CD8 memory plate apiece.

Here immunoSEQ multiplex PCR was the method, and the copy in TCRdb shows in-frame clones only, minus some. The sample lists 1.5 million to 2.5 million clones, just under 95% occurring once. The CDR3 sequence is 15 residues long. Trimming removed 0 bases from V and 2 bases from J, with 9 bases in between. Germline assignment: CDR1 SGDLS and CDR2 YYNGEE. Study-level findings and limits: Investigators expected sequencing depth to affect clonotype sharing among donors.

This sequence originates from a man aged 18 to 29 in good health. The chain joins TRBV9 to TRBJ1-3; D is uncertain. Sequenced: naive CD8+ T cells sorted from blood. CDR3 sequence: CASSVGGSPGNTIYF. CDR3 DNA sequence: TGTGCCAGCAGCGTAGGTGGGAGCCCTGGAAACACCATATATTTT.